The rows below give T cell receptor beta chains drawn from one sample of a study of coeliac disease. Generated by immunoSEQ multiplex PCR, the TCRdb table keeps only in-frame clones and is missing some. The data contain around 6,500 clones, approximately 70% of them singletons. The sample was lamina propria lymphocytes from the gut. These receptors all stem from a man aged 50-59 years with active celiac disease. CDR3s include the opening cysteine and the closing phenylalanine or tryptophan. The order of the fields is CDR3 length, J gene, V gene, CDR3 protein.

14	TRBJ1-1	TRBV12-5	CATCRDSTNTEAFF
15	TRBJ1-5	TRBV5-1	CASSSDGDSNQPQHF
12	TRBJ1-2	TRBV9	CASSVTGYGYTF
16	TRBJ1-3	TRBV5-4	CASSSDGGQGGNTIYF
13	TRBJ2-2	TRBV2	CASRTQATGELFF
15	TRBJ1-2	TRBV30	CAHLTRQGSGYGYTF
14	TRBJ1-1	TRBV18	CASSPNTGGTEAFF
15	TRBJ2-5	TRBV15	CATSRGPGAQETQYF
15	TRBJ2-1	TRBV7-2	CASSLVPGGSDEQFF
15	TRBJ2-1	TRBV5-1	CASSWTSGVNNEQFF
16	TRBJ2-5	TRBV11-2	CASSLPRQGIQETQYF
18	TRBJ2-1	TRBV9	CASSVGLAGGISYNEQFF
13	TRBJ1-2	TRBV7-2	CASSPWEAYGYTF
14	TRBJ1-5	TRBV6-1	CASTESGSNQPQHF
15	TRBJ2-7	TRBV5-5	CASSLGGRAVYEQYF
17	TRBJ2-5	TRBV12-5	CASENMGLVVSEETQYF
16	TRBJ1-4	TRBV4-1	CASSQFGQATNEKLFF
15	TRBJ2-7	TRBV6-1	CASTLGLAGAYEQYF
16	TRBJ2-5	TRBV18	CASSPRRQGPQETQYF
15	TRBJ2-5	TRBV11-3	CASSLGQGGRETQYF
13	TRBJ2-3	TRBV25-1	CASSESPRDTQYF
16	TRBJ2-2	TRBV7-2	CASSRFSGTGSGELFF
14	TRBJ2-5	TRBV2	CASSEGLGGETQYF
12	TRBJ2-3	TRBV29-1	CSVAPTGDTQYF
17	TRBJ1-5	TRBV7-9	CASSLSSRFNSNQPQHF
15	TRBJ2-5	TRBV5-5	CASSLEGTGEETQYF
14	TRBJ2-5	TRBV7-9	CASIPGGRLETQYF
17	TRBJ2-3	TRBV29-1	CSVLGLAGGRSTDTQYF
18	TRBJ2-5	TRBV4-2	CASSQGSGGARTAETQYF